This T cell receptor (beta chain) was found in a study of identical twins (TCRdb year 2016). Background on the whole study: The study deep-sequenced TCR alpha and beta repertoires from monozygotic twins, unrelated adults of various ages and cord blood to test whether fetal clonotypes persist. Replicate twin experiments were performed at different times using different library preparation protocols to rule out contamination.

General study outcomes and caveats: Fewer insertions were carried by abundant cord blood beta clonotypes, a similar but weaker trend appeared in young adult naive repertoires, and no such trend appeared in memory repertoires. Zero-insertion analyses could be partly confounded by invariant T cells such as MAIT and iNKT, although diverse VJ usage argued against such confounding for most clonotypes. In beta out-of-frame sequences, excess twin sharing was weaker, because having fewer shared sequences lowered the signal-to-noise ratio. Out-of-frame TCR alpha sharing in monozygotic twins was systematically underestimated by recombination models, whereas sharing between unrelated individuals was in agreement with the recombination models. Because the same donors could not be followed over many years, the conclusions depended on cross-sectional statistical analysis. Compared with coincidental sharing between unrelated individuals, out-of-frame TCR alpha sequences shared between twins had an excess of sequences with low generation probability.

Every donor was a healthy Caucasian. Three unrelated non-twin adults were additionally sequenced: a male aged 18 to 30, a male aged 50 to 59 and a female aged 50 to 59. Using Miltenyi CD45RO+ enrichment and human naive T-cell isolation kits, memory (CD45RO+) and naive T cells were isolated from PBMC. A remark on this clonotype: Its antigen is unknown. No qualities accompany the bases; no much larger clone lies one base away.

Library prep was done by 5' RACE. The reads were generated on an Illumina HiSeq 2000. A universal primer binding site was added through template switching, and the final cDNA carried a unique molecular identifier so that TCR cDNA molecules could be counted accurately. Specific primers in the conserved constant-segment region were used to synthesize first-strand cDNA for the TCR alpha and beta chains. To control for contamination, every cDNA library carried two barcodes: a SMART-Mk sample barcode plus Illumina barcodes. TruSeq adapter sequences and Illumina sample barcodes were added in two successive PCR steps. The Illumina HiSeq platform was used with custom primers to sequence TCR alpha and beta cDNA libraries. In the authors' own workflow: Unique molecular identifiers were extracted from raw reads with MiGEC, and CDR3 positions were determined with MiXCR. Recombination models were inferred per individual with the repgenHMM and IGoR tools using an EM algorithm. The tcR package in R was used for shared clonotype analysis, with sharing normalized by the product of cloneset sizes. Out-of-frame nonproductive sequences were analyzed to study raw recombination free of thymic and clonal selection effects. TCRdb's own reprocessing of the public reads used fastp at Q25 and MiXCR and kept productive beta chains. CDR3 protein duplicates are merged, each entry listing the most common genes and DNA. These V and J calls are TCRdb output, not the study's own analysis. The sample table lists more than 350,000 distinct CDR3 sequences, approximately 9.1% of them with a count of one. The ten most abundant clones make up about 8.1% of the sample.

From its cysteine to its phenylalanine, the CDR3 spans 15 amino acids. The only DNA kept is the CDR3, 45 bases in frame from the first base. After removal of 4 bases from V and 3 bases from J, the junction retains 9 bases not matched to a gene. The germline V gene (reference sequence) supplies CDR1 DFQATT and CDR2 SNEGSKA. The receptor comes from a woman aged 45-59 years in good health. The sample comprised naive T cells sorted from blood. The sample's cell subset or site label is to be understood as: cells isolated with a human naive T-cell isolation kit. The V and J genes are TRBV20-1 and TRBJ2-3, with 8 bases in between that match TRBD2. The DNA sequence is given as TGCAGTGCTACCAGAGGGAGCGGGAGAACAGATACGCAGTATTTT. Its protein is CSATRGSGRTDTQYF.